This T cell receptor (beta chain) was found in a study of blood T cell repertoires in COVID-19. The data were produced by immunoSEQ multiplex PCR, yet TCRdb's version contains in-frame clones alone and is incomplete. This table holds over 110,000 clones, 79% found once. This CDR3 comprises 13 residues. Germline V gene lookup returns CDR1 SGHTS and CDR2 YDEGEE. V was pared by 6 bases and J by 0 bases, with 10 bases between. This chain joins TRBV5-8 and TRBJ2-7; perhaps TRBD1 as D (6 bases). The specimen sequenced was peripheral blood. The TCR was taken from a man aged 60-69 years with acute or convalescent COVID-19. The CDR3 is CASKYRDSYEQYF. The CDR3 nucleotides read TGTGCCAGCAAGTACAGGGACTCCTACGAGCAGTACTTC. Full variable domain (missing parts from reference TRBV5-8 and TRBJ2-7): EAGVTQSPTHLIKTRGQQATLRCSPISGHTSVYWYQQALGLGLQFLLWYDEGEERNRGNFPPRFSGRQFPNYSSELNVNALELEDSALYLCASKYRDSYEQYFGPGTRLTVT.